This is a list of T cell receptor beta chains from one sample in a study of spatial heterogeneity in lung cancer. TCRdb used MiXCR to reprocess the 5' RACE reads, holding one entry per CDR3 protein. The profile shows roughly 48,000 distinct CDR3 sequences, approximately 5.7% of them singletons. The specimen was PBMCs, collected at surgery. The origin of the receptors is a male donor with early-stage non-small cell lung cancer. Both conserved end residues are trimmed from each CDR3.

j_call: TRBJ2-5
v_call: TRBV28
cdr3_aa: ASREGGETQY

j_call: TRBJ2-2
v_call: TRBV6-6
cdr3_aa: ASRGENTGELF

j_call: TRBJ2-4
v_call: TRBV20-1
cdr3_aa: SAREPTGAYAKNIQY

j_call: TRBJ1-5
v_call: TRBV4-1
cdr3_aa: ASSQQGARGNQPQH

j_call: TRBJ1-4
v_call: TRBV2
cdr3_aa: ASRATAEKLF

j_call: TRBJ1-2
v_call: TRBV6-5
cdr3_aa: ASSYSGQGGYGYT

j_call: TRBJ2-5
v_call: TRBV7-6
cdr3_aa: ASSSPRGRETQY

j_call: TRBJ2-5
v_call: TRBV23-1
cdr3_aa: ASSQSWALQETQY

j_call: TRBJ2-1
v_call: TRBV4-1
cdr3_aa: ASSQAPSGIYNEQF

j_call: TRBJ2-7
v_call: TRBV15
cdr3_aa: ATSRGGQTYEQY

j_call: TRBJ2-5
v_call: TRBV20-1
cdr3_aa: SAREGWGQTQY

j_call: TRBJ2-1
v_call: TRBV5-4
cdr3_aa: ASSPIAGGWDEQF

j_call: TRBJ1-2
v_call: TRBV20-1
cdr3_aa: SASGHYGYT

j_call: TRBJ1-6
v_call: TRBV20-1
cdr3_aa: SARARTGENSPLH

j_call: TRBJ1-2
v_call: TRBV19
cdr3_aa: ASSIDTEYGYT

j_call: TRBJ2-5
v_call: TRBV5-1
cdr3_aa: ASTLSGQQETQY

j_call: TRBJ2-3
v_call: TRBV20-1
cdr3_aa: SARDWAGGLLWY